Following are 12 T cell receptor beta chains from one sample sequenced in a study. One entry per CDR3 protein, called by TCRdb with MiXCR from the 5' RACE reads. The data contain some 60,000 distinct CDR3 sequences, just under 30% of them seen just once; the ten biggest clones take up about 2.3%. Sequences were obtained from tumor-infiltrating naive CD4+ T cells sorted from the breast tumor. Subset: naive CD4+ T cells, CD4+CD45RA+CD25-. The receptors derive from a female donor with breast cancer.

The gene calls are TRBV7-3 and TRBJ2-5, with 7 bases matching TRBD1. J gave up 1 base and V 1 base, and 6 bases lay outside the gene matches. CDR1 and CDR2 (germline): SGHTA, FQGTGA. CDR3 length: 16 amino acids. Here the CDR3 reads CASSLRAQGPQETQYF. Here the CDR3 DNA reads TGTGCCAGCAGCTTAAGAGCACAGGGGCCCCAAGAGACCCAGTACTTC.

As DNA, the CDR3 is TGTGCCAGCAGCCATTACAGGGGAGTAGGCGGGGAGCTGTTTTTT. Its protein is CASSHYRGVGGELFF. V usage is TRBV27 and J usage is TRBJ2-2; 7 bases fit TRBD1. Germline V gene sequence: CDR1 MNHEY, CDR2 SMNVEV (reference sequence). CDR3 length equals 15 residues. J lost 7 bases, V lost 6 bases, and 11 bases had no gene match.

This clonotype has ten or more counts. The chain recombines TRBV20-1 with TRBJ2-1; 10 bases align to TRBD2. The CDR3 is 14 residues long. The germline gives CDR1 DFQATT, CDR2 SNEGSKA (reference sequence). The trim removed 4 bases at V and 2 bases at J, leaving 2 bases unmatched. CDR3 DNA sequence: TGCAGTGCTATGAGCGGGAGGGCCTACAATGAGCAGTTCTTC. This gives the protein CSAMSGRAYNEQFF.

The chain carries TRBV7-9 and TRBJ2-2; 10 bases map to TRBD2. Germline values: CDR1 SEHNR, CDR2 FQNEAQ (reference sequence). The CDR3 covers 14 residues. V dropped 5 bases and J dropped 13; count of bases not matched to a gene: 10. The CDR3 is CASSPQPPSGRLFF. For the CDR3, the DNA is TGTGCCAGCAGCCCTCAACCCCCTAGCGGGAGGCTGTTTTTT.

In this sample, this clonotype turned up many times. The chain couples TRBV30 to TRBJ1-5, with D unresolved. Trimming stripped 2 bases from V and 2 bases from J, with 7 bases between. The CDR3 covers 13 residues. Germline CDR1 GTSNPN, CDR2 SVGIG (reference sequence). The CDR3 spells CAWSREGNQPQHF. For the CDR3, the DNA is TGTGCCTGGAGTCGAGAGGGCAATCAGCCCCAGCATTTT.

The genes are TRBV12-3 or TRBV12-4 and TRBJ2-3, with D possibly matching TRBD2 (6 bases). With 8 bases removed from V and 2 bases from J, the gap between germline ends came to 20 bases. The CDR3 contains 16 residues. CDR3 protein: CASGKRLGAPTDTQYF. CDR3 coding DNA: TGTGCCAGCGGTAAACGACTAGGGGCCCCCACAGATACGCAGTATTTT.

With regard to this clonotype: A read error may account for a junction end that differs from germline. The chain is built from TRBV15 and TRBJ1-3, with D unclear. Germline CDR1 LNHNV, CDR2 YYDKDF (reference sequence). CDR3 length: 17 amino acids. The CDR3 loop is CATNRDPGRSSGNTIYF. CDR3 bases: TGTGCCACCAACAGAGATCCCGGCCGAAGCTCTGGAAACACCATATATTTT. Full variable domain (remainder filled in from reference TRBV15 and TRBJ1-3): DAMVIQNPRYQVTQFGKPVTLSCSQTLNHNVMYWYQQKSSQAPKLLFHYYDKDFNNEADTPDNFQSRRPNTSFCFLDIRSPGLGDTAMYLCATNRDPGRSSGNTIYFGEGSWLTVV.

This clonotype was seen a few times. The chain couples TRBV5-5 to TRBJ1-2, with D tentatively TRBD1 (5 bases). V lost 4 bases to trimming and J lost 6 bases, with 16 bases between them. The CDR3 consists of 14 residues. Germline V CDR1 and CDR2: SGHKS, YYEKEE (reference sequence). The CDR3 nucleotides are TGTGCCAGCAGCCCGGGACTCATAGGAGATGGCTACACCTTC. Its protein is CASSPGLIGDGYTF. Combining the CDR3 with reference TRBV5-5 and TRBJ1-2 gives the whole variable domain DAGVTQSPTHLIKTRGQQVTLRCSPISGHKSVSWYQQVLGQGPQFIFQYYEKEERGRGNFPDRFSARQFPNYSSELNVNALLLGDSALYLCASSPGLIGDGYTFGSGTRLTVV.

Ten or more counts support this clonotype. The CDR3: CASSTRGLGEKLFF. The CDR3 DNA is TGTGCCAGCAGCACCCGAGGGCTGGGGGAAAAACTGTTTTTT. The chain couples TRBV7-9 to TRBJ1-4, with no clear D. V dropped 5 bases and J dropped 8 bases, with 15 bases sitting between them. The CDR3 consists of 14 residues. CDR1 is SEHNR and CDR2 is FQNEAQ in the germline V gene (reference sequence).

The sample holds a few counts of this clonotype. J is TRBJ2-5 and V is TRBV25-1; a weak D match, TRBD2 (5 bases). This CDR3 contains 15 residues. Germline CDR1 MGHDK, CDR2 SYGVNS. V was shortened by 1 base and J by 3 bases, with 12 bases between the two germline ends. CDR3 amino acids: CASSESKTREETQYF. Written as DNA, the CDR3 is TGTGCCAGCAGTGAATCCAAAACTAGGGAAGAGACCCAGTACTTC.

The rearrangement uses TRBV24-1 and TRBJ2-7; TRBD1 matches at 8 bases. Germline V CDR1 and CDR2: KGHDR, SFDVKD. CDR3 size: 18 residues. The ends lost 0 bases at V and 2 bases at J; junction bases unmatched: 11. CDR3 DNA sequence: TGTGCCACCAGTGATTTGGTCGGAGACAGGGGTTCCCCCTACGAGCAGTACTTC. Its protein product is CATSDLVGDRGSPYEQYF.

This clonotype occurred many times. The rearrangement links TRBV7-3 to TRBJ2-2; a weak D match, TRBD2 (6 bases). V lost 1 base and J 6 bases, leaving 15 bases between the germline ends. Germline-derived CDR1 and CDR2 are SGHTA and FQGTGA. This CDR3 has 16 residues. This CDR3 reads CASSLNAGKLSGELFF. The CDR3 coding sequence is TGTGCCAGCAGCTTAAACGCGGGGAAGTTGTCCGGGGAGCTGTTTTTT.